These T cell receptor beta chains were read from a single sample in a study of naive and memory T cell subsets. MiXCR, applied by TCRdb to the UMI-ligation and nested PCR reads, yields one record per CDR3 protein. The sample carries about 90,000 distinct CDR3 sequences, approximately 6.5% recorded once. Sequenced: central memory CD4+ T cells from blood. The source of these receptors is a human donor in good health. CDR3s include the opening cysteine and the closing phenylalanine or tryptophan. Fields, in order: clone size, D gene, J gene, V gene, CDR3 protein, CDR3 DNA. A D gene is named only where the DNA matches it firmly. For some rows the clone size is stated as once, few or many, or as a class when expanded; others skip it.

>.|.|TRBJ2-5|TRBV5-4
CASSLGAGSEETQYF
TGTGCCAGCAGCTTGGGCGCGGGATCGGAGGAGACCCAGTACTTC
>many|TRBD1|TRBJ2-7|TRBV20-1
CSARVFTGASSYEQYF
TGCAGTGCTAGAGTGTTCACAGGGGCGAGCTCCTACGAGCAGTACTTC
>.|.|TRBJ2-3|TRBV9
CASSADTDTQYF
TGTGCCAGCAGCGCCGACACAGATACGCAGTATTTT
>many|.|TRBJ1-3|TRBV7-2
CASSPPTAGNTIYF
TGTGCCAGCAGCCCCCCCACGGCAGGAAACACCATATATTTT
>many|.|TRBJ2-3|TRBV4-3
CASSQGPAATQYF
TGCGCCAGCAGCCAAGGGCCCGCGGCTACGCAGTATTTT
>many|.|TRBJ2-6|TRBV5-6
CASSPLDYVTSGANVLTF
TGTGCCAGCAGCCCCCTGGATTACGTCACCTCCGGGGCCAACGTCCTGACTTTC
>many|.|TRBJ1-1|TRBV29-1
CSVGGRGKLEAFF
TGCAGCGTTGGAGGCAGGGGAAAACTGGAAGCTTTCTTT
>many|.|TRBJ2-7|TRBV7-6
CASSPPGTRYEQYF
TGTGCCAGCAGCCCGCCCGGGACAAGGTACGAGCAGTACTTC
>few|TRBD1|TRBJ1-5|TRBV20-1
CSVKGTGGASNQPQHF
TGCAGTGTAAAGGGGACAGGGGGCGCAAGCAATCAGCCCCAGCATTTT
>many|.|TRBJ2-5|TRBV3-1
CASSQGTGYETQYF
TGTGCCAGCAGCCAAGGTACGGGATACGAGACCCAGTACTTC
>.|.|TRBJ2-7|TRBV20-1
CSARDLRTPYEQYF
TGCAGTGCTAGAGATTTACGGACCCCATACGAGCAGTACTTC
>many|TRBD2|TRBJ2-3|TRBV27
CASSLSGGPTDTQYF
TGTGCCAGCAGTTTGAGCGGGGGGCCCACAGATACGCAGTATTTT
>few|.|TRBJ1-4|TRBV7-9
CASRPPTLSNEKLFF
TGTGCCAGCAGGCCCCCAACCCTGTCTAATGAAAAACTGTTTTTT
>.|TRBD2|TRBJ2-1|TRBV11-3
CASSQGGGRADNEQFF
TGTGCCAGCAGCCAGGGGGGCGGGAGGGCCGATAATGAGCAGTTCTTC
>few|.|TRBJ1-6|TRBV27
CASSLSTGANSPLHF
TGTGCCAGCAGTTTATCAACGGGGGCAAATTCACCCCTCCACTTT
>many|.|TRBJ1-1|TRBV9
CASSVPGSNTEAFF
TGTGCCAGCAGCGTACCGGGATCGAACACTGAAGCTTTCTTT
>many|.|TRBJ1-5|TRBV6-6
CASSYSIRTGNQPQHF
TGTGCCAGCAGTTACTCGATTCGGACTGGGAATCAGCCCCAGCATTTT
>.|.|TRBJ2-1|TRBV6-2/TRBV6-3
CASSYWGTEQFF
TGTGCCAGCAGTTACTGGGGTACTGAGCAGTTCTTC
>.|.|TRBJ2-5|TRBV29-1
CSVRPGRYQETQYF
TGCAGCGTTCGGCCGGGACGCTACCAAGAGACCCAGTACTTC
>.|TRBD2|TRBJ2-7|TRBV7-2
CATLPKSGSLSYEQYF
TGTGCCACCCTCCCGAAGAGCGGGAGTTTGTCCTACGAGCAGTACTTC
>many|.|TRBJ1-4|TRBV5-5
CASSLPLGAGNEKLFF
TGTGCCAGCAGCTTGCCTTTGGGGGCTGGTAATGAAAAACTGTTTTTT
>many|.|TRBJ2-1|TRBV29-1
CSDRPGTHLIYNEQFF
TGCAGCGACCGTCCCGGGACACACCTAATATACAATGAGCAGTTCTTC